A single sample gave rise to the 3 T cell receptor beta chains below, sequenced in a study of radiotherapy plus CTLA-4 blockade in lung cancer. TCRdb's copy holds only in-frame clones and misses some; the assay was immunoSEQ multiplex PCR. The sample yields around 80,000 clones, roughly 80% seen once. The specimen comprised peripheral blood, sampled from a patient treated with radiotherapy plus ipilimumab. Every receptor here comes from a human donor with non-small cell lung cancer whose response to radiotherapy plus ipilimumab could not be evaluated.

The rearrangement uses TRBV4-1 and TRBJ2-1; 9 nucleotides agree with TRBD2. Losses at the gene ends were 3 bases for V and 1 base for J; bases not matched to a gene: 1. The CDR3 has 15 amino acids. Germline CDR1 and CDR2: MGHRA and YSYEKL. The CDR3 sequence is CASSHTSGSYNEQFF. In nucleotides, the CDR3 is TGCGCCAGCAGCCACACTAGCGGGTCCTACAATGAGCAGTTCTTC.

The chain joins TRBV10-3 to TRBJ1-2; TRBD1 matches at 7 bases. Per the germline V gene, CDR1 is ENHRY and CDR2 is SYGVKD. The V gene end was trimmed by 4 bases and the J gene end by 3 bases; junction bases not matched to a gene: 5. The CDR3 extends over 14 amino acids. The DNA for the CDR3 is TGTGCCATCAGTGCATCAGACAGGGACTATGGCTACACCTTC. Translated: CAISASDRDYGYTF.

The chain joins TRBV30 to TRBJ2-1; TRBD2 aligns across 7 bases. After removal of 1 base from V and 4 bases from J, the junction contained 4 bases not matched to a gene. The length of the CDR3 is 14 residues. Per germline, CDR1 GTSNPN and CDR2 SVGIG (reference sequence). The CDR3 loop is CAWSGGSGYNEQFF. Here the CDR3 DNA reads TGTGCCTGGAGTGGGGGTAGCGGGTACAATGAGCAGTTCTTC.